Listed below are T cell receptor beta chains from one sample, sequenced in a study of shared clonotypes between healthy human individuals. Profiled with immunoSEQ multiplex PCR; TCRdb holds only in-frame clones, not every one. This repertoire shows roughly 1 million clones, approximately 76% found once; its top ten account for 1.4%. The sequenced sample was memory CD4+ T cells sorted from blood. These receptors were taken from a man younger than 35 in good health. The CDR3 runs from the conserved cysteine through the conserved F or W. D genes are given only for firm matches. Size values are once, few and many counts, or a class for expanded clones, and some rows have none.

d_call | j_call | v_call | clone_size | cdr3_aa | cdr3_nt
. | TRBJ2-7 | TRBV30 | few | CAWSPGIREQYF | TGTGCCTGGAGTCCAGGGATTAGGGAGCAGTACTTC
TRBD1 | TRBJ2-1 | TRBV25-1 | once | CASSEASGTDNNEQFF | TGTGCCAGCAGTGAAGCTTCCGGGACAGACAACAATGAGCAGTTCTTC
. | TRBJ2-5 | TRBV2 | . | CASSLQGGETQYF | TGTGCCAGCAGCTTACAGGGAGGGGAGACCCAGTACTTC
. | TRBJ1-2 | TRBV13 | . | CASSLEGVLGTGTPVIGKGYTF | TGTGCCAGCAGCTTAGAAGGCGTTTTGGGAACCGGGACTCCGGTTATCGGGAAGGGCTACACCTTC
. | TRBJ1-1 | TRBV25-1 | few | CASRKGYEAFF | TGTGCCAGCAGGAAGGGCTATGAAGCTTTCTTT
. | TRBJ2-5 | TRBV4-1 | . | CASSQWSLETQYF | TGCGCCAGCAGCCAATGGTCTCTGGAGACCCAGTACTTC
. | TRBJ2-4 | TRBV2 | . | CASSARAGDIQYF | TGTGCCAGCAGTGCCAGGGCCGGTGACATTCAGTACTTC
. | TRBJ1-3 | TRBV5-1 | . | CASSLENSGNTIYF | TGCGCCAGCAGCTTGGAGAACTCTGGAAACACCATATATTTT
. | TRBJ2-7 | TRBV5-8 | few | CASSFGTKHSYEQYF | TGTGCCAGCAGCTTCGGGACAAAACACTCCTACGAGCAGTACTTC
. | TRBJ2-2 | TRBV28 | . | CASRPGHGYTGELFF | TGTGCCAGCAGGCCGGGACACGGCTACACCGGGGAGCTGTTTTTT
. | TRBJ2-6 | TRBV19 | . | CASSEVYGANVLTF | TGTGCCAGTAGTGAGGTTTATGGGGCCAACGTCCTGACTTTC
. | TRBJ2-7 | TRBV5-1 | . | CASSLGTEVHEQYF | TGCGCCAGCAGCTTGGGGACAGAGGTCCACGAGCAGTACTTC
. | TRBJ1-1 | TRBV11-2 | few | CASRLQENTEAFF | TGTGCCAGCAGGCTACAGGAGAACACTGAAGCTTTCTTT
TRBD2 | TRBJ2-3 | TRBV5-8 | . | CASSQHRAGSTDTQYF | TGTGCCAGCAGCCAGCACCGAGCGGGGTCCACAGATACGCAGTATTTT
. | TRBJ2-7 | TRBV15 | . | CATSRGVFSYEQYF | TGTGCCACCAGCAGAGGAGTCTTCTCCTACGAGCAGTACTTC
. | TRBJ2-3 | TRBV7-2 | many | CASSRRAYTDTQYF | TGTGCCAGCAGCCGGCGGGCGTACACAGATACGCAGTATTTT
. | TRBJ2-1 | TRBV5-1 | . | CASSLEGIRYNEQFF | TGCGCCAGCAGCTTGGAAGGGATCCGATACAATGAGCAGTTCTTC
TRBD1 | TRBJ1-6 | TRBV10-3 | . | CAIGKDRGVSPLHF | TGTGCCATCGGGAAAGACAGGGGGGTGTCACCCCTCCACTTT
. | TRBJ2-6 | TRBV7-9 | . | CASSPRRDSGANVLTF | TGTGCCAGCAGCCCACGCAGGGATTCTGGGGCCAACGTCCTGACTTTC
. | TRBJ1-2 | TRBV6-1 | . | CASSYRDQNYGYTF | TGTGCCAGCAGCTACCGGGATCAGAACTATGGCTACACCTTC
. | TRBJ2-4 | TRBV6-1 | . | CASTQNWGDWNIQYF | TGTGCCAGCACTCAGAATTGGGGGGATTGGAACATTCAGTACTTC
TRBD1 | TRBJ2-3 | TRBV2 | . | CASSHDRGRDTQYF | TGTGCCAGCAGTCACGACAGGGGGCGAGATACGCAGTATTTT
. | TRBJ2-1 | TRBV5-5 | . | CASSLSLSSYNEQFF | TGTGCCAGCAGCCTAAGCCTAAGCTCCTACAATGAGCAGTTCTTC
. | TRBJ2-5 | TRBV19 | . | CASQRTTQETQYF | TGTGCCAGCCAGCGGACTACACAAGAGACCCAGTACTTC
. | TRBJ2-3 | TRBV4-1 | . | CASSQDYRLEYTQYF | TGCGCCAGCAGCCAGGACTACCGGTTGGAGTATACGCAGTATTTT
. | TRBJ2-5 | TRBV7-9 | once | CASRSNPREGETQYF | TGTGCCAGCAGGTCGAATCCTAGGGAAGGGGAGACCCAGTACTTC
TRBD1 | TRBJ1-1 | TRBV30 | many | CAHHRGPAEAFF | TGTGCCCATCACAGGGGGCCGGCTGAAGCTTTCTTT
. | TRBJ1-4 | TRBV30 | . | CAWSDLGRSNEKLFF | TGTGCCTGGAGTGACCTCGGCCGGTCGAATGAAAAACTGTTTTTT
TRBD1 | TRBJ1-4 | TRBV4-1 | . | CASSPGTGAISTNEKLFF | TGCGCCAGCAGCCCAGGGACAGGGGCGATATCAACTAATGAAAAACTGTTTTTT
. | TRBJ2-7 | TRBV12-5 | many | CASGPRGGSYEQYF | TGTGCTAGTGGTCCCCGTGGGGGGTCCTACGAGCAGTACTTC
TRBD2 | TRBJ2-7 | TRBV6-5 | . | CASNRAGGWNDEQYF | TGTGCCAGCAATAGGGCGGGAGGCTGGAATGACGAGCAGTACTTC
. | TRBJ2-1 | TRBV5-4 | . | CASSPGGLNNEQFF | TGTGCCAGCAGCCCCGGAGGGCTAAACAATGAGCAGTTCTTC
. | TRBJ1-6 | TRBV4-3 | few | CASSQDKGSYNSPLHF | TGCGCCAGCAGCCAAGATAAGGGGAGCTATAATTCACCCCTCCACTTT
. | TRBJ2-1 | TRBV5-4 | . | CAFLRDRGWNEQFF | TGTGCCTTCCTTCGCGATCGGGGTTGGAATGAGCAGTTCTTC
TRBD2 | TRBJ2-7 | TRBV7-2 | . | CASSSQTSPYSYEQYF | TGTGCCAGCAGCTCCCAGACTAGCCCTTACTCCTACGAGCAGTACTTC
. | TRBJ2-3 | TRBV9 | . | CASSAWETDTQYF | TGTGCCAGCAGCGCCTGGGAGACAGATACGCAGTATTTT
. | TRBJ1-2 | TRBV6-1 | . | CASNEDINRVGGYTF | TGTGCCAGCAACGAAGATATAAACCGGGTAGGGGGCTACACCTTC
. | TRBJ2-7 | TRBV4-1 | . | CASSQVGSKGRGYEQYF | TGCGCCAGCAGCCAAGTCGGCAGTAAGGGGCGCGGGTACGAGCAGTACTTC
. | TRBJ1-5 | TRBV2 | . | CASSGFNQPQHF | TGTGCCAGCAGCGGGTTCAATCAGCCCCAGCATTTT
. | TRBJ1-1 | TRBV10-2 | . | CASSDEPRHGTEAFF | TGCGCCAGCAGTGACGAACCCCGGCACGGCACTGAAGCTTTCTTT
. | TRBJ1-3 | TRBV7-8 | . | CASSLPPGNTIYF | TGTGCCAGCAGCCTACCCCCTGGAAACACCATATATTTT
TRBD2 | TRBJ2-5 | TRBV7-2 | . | CASSPRTSGLAGETQYF | TGTGCCAGCAGCCCCAGAACTTCGGGACTAGCGGGAGAGACCCAGTACTTC
. | TRBJ2-7 | TRBV5-4 | . | CASSLGRAYEQYF | TGTGCCAGCAGCTTGGGGAGGGCCTACGAGCAGTACTTC
. | TRBJ1-2 | TRBV5-1 | . | CASSSDVGNYGYTF | TGCGCCAGCAGCTCTGACGTTGGTAACTATGGCTACACCTTC
. | TRBJ1-6 | TRBV6-1 | . | CASSPLEGLNSPLHF | TGTGCCAGCAGCCCTCTGGAGGGACTGAATTCACCCCTCCACTTT
TRBD2 | TRBJ2-3 | TRBV9 | . | CASSVELAGFTDTQYF | TGTGCCAGCAGCGTAGAACTAGCGGGGTTCACAGATACGCAGTATTTT
. | TRBJ1-1 | TRBV6-1 | few | CASSAYTVNTEAFF | TGTGCCAGCAGTGCATATACCGTGAACACTGAAGCTTTCTTT
TRBD1 | TRBJ2-6 | TRBV4-3 | . | CASSRTGAGANVLTF | TGCGCCAGCAGCCGCACAGGGGCTGGGGCCAACGTCCTGACTTTC
TRBD2 | TRBJ2-7 | TRBV11-2 | few | CASSLLAGVSEQYF | TGTGCCAGCAGCCTGTTAGCGGGAGTTAGCGAGCAGTACTTC
. | TRBJ2-3 | TRBV5-4 | . | CASSHGEMSTDTQYF | TGTGCCAGCAGCCACGGGGAGATGAGCACAGATACGCAGTATTTT
. | TRBJ2-3 | TRBV28 | . | CASSFSARSDTQYF | TGTGCCAGCAGTTTCTCGGCCAGGTCGGATACGCAGTATTTT
. | TRBJ1-6 | TRBV30 | . | CAWSIDYNSPLHF | TGTGCCTGGAGTATAGATTATAATTCACCCCTCCACTTT
TRBD2 | TRBJ2-1 | TRBV18 | once | CASSQGLVSYNEQFF | TGTGCCAGCTCACAGGGACTAGTCTCCTACAATGAGCAGTTCTTC